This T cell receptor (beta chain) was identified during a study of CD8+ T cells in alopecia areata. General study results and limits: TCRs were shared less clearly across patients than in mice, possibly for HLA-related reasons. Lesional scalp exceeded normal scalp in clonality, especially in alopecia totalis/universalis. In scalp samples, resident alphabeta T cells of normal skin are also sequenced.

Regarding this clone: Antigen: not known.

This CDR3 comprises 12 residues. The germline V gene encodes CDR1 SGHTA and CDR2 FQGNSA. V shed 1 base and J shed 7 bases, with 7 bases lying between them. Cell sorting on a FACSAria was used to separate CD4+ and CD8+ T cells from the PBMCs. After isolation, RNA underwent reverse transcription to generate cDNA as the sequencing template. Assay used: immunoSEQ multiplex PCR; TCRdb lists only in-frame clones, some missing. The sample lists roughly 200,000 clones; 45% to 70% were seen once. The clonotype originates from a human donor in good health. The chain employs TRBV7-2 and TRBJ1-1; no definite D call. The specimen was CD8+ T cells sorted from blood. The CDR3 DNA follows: TGTGCCAGCAGCTTAGGTCCCCATGAAGCTTTCTTT. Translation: CASSLGPHEAFF. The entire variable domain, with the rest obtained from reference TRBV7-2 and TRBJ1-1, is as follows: GAGVSQSPSNKVTEKGKDVELRCDPISGHTALYWYRQSLGQGLEFLIYFQGNSAPDKSGLPSDRFSAERTGGSVSTLTIQRTQQEDSAVYLCASSLGPHEAFFGQGTRLTVV.